The sequence of this TCR beta chain was determined in a study of cytomegalovirus exposure and HLA in healthy donors. Notes on the study in general: A later analysis showed that HLA-associated TCR beta chains had undergone more clonal expansion than equally common others.

About this clone itself: Its antigen is still unknown.

CDR1 and CDR2 (germline): SEHNR, FQNEAQ (reference sequence). This CDR3 has 15 residues. V lost 2 bases, J lost 6 bases, and 6 bases stayed unmatched. Both 60 Vbeta primers and 13 Jbeta primers went into the PCR. This table comes from immunoSEQ multiplex PCR, and its TCRdb copy is limited to in-frame clones, with some not included. The sample has roughly 67,000 clones, approximately 80% seen once. Sequencing was performed on PBMCs. The V and J genes are TRBV7-9 and TRBJ2-1; 8 positions agree with TRBD2. This clonotype was sampled from a woman in her twenties or thirties in good health and CMV-seronegative. The CDR3 here is CASSLQAGAINEQFF. In nucleotides, the CDR3 is TGTGCCAGCAGCTTACAAGCGGGGGCTATCAATGAGCAGTTCTTC.